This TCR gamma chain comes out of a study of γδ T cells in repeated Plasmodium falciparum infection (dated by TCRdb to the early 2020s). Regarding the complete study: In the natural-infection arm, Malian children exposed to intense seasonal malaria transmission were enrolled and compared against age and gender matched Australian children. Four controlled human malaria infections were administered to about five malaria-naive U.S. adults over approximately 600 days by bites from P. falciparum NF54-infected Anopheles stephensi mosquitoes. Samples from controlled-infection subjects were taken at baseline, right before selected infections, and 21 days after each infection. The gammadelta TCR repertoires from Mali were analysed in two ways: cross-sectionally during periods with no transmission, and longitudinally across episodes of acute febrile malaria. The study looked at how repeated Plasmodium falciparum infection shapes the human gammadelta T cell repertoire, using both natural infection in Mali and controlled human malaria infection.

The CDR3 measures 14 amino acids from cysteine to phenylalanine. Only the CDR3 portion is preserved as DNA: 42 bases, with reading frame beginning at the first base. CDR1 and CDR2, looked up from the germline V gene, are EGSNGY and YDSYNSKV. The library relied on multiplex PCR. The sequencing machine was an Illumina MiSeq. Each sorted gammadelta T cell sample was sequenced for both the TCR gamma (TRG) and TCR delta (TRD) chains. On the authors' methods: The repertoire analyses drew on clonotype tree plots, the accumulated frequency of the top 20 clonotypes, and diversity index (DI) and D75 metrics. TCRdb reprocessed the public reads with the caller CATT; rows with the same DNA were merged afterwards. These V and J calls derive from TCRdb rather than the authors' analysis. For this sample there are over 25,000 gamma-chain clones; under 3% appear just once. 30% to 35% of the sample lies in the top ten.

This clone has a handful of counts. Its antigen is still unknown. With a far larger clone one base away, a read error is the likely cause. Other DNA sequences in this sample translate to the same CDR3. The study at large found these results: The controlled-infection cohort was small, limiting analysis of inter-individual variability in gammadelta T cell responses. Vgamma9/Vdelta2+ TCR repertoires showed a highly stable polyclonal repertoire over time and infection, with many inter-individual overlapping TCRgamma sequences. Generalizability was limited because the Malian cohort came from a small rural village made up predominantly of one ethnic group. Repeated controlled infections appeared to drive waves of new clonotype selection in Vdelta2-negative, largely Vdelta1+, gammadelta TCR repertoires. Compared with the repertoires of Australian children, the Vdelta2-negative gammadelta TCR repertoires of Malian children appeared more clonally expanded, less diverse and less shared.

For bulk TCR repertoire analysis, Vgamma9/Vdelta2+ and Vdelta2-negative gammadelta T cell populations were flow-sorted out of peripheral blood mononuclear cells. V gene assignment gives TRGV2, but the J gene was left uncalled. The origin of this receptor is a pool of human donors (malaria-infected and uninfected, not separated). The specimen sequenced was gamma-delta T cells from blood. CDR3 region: CATWDAYVKGFQLF. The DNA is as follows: TGTGCCACCTGGGACGCATACGTTAAAGGTTTTCAGCTCTTT.